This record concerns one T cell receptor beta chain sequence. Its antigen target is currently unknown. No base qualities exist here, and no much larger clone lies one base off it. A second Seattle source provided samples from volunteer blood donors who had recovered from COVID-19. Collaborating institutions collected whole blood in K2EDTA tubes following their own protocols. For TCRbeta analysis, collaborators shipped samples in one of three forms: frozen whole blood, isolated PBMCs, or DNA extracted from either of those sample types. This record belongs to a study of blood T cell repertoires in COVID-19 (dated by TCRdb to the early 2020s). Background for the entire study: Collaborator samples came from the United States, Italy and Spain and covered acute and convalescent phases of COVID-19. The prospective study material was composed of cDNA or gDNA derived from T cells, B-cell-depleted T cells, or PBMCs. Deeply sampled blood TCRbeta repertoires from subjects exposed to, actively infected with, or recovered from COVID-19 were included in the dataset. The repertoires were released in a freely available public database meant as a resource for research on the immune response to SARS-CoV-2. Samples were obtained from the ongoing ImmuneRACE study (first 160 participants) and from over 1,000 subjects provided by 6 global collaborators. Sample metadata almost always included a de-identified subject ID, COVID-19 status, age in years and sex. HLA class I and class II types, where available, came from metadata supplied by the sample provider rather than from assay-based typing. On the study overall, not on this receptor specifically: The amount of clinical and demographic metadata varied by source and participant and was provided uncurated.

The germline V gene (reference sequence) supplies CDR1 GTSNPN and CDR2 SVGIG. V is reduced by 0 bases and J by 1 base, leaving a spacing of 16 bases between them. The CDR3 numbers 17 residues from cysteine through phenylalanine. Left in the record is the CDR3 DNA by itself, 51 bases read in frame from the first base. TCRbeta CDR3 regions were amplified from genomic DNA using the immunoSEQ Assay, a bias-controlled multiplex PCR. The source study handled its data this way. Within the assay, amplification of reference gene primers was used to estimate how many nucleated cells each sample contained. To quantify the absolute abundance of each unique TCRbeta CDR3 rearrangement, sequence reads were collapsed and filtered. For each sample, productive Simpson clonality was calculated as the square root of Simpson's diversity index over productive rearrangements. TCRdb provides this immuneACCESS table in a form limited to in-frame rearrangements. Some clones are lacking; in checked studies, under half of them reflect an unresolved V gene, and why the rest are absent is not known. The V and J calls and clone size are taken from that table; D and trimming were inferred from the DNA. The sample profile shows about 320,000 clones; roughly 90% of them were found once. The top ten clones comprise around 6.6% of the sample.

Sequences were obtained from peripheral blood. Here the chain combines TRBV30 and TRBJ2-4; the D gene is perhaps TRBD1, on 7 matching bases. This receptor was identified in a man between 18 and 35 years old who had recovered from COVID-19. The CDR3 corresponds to CAWSVGGAGGAKNIQYF. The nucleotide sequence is TGTGCCTGGAGTGTCGGTGGGGCAGGGGGGGCCAAAAACATTCAGTACTTC.